This passage covers 20 T cell receptor beta chains from one sample sequenced in a study of OX40 agonist ivuxolimab in advanced cancers. Library creation used the immunoSEQ multiplex PCR assay. In TCRdb, the immuneACCESS table is reduced to in-frame sequences with V and J assigned. These tables do not hold every clone; where another copy was compared, an unresolved V gene accounts for under half, and the others remain unexplained. Counted in this sample were some 77,000 clones; around 94% of them appeared once. The ten largest account for around 4.8% of the sample. The starting material was CD4+ or CD8+ T cells sorted from blood, obtained in a trial of the OX40 agonist ivuxolimab. Every receptor here comes from an adult with an advanced solid tumor such as melanoma, head and neck, liver or kidney cancer.

V usage is TRBV6-5 and J usage is TRBJ2-3; possibly TRBD2 for D (5 bases). The V end was cut by 5 bases, the J end by 0 bases, with 9 bases between. Germline-derived CDR1 and CDR2 are MNHEY and SVGAGI. The CDR3 runs 14 residues. The DNA of the CDR3 is TGTGCCAGCAGTGATAGGACTAGCACAGATACGCAGTATTTT. This encodes CASSDRTSTDTQYF.

The chain uses TRBV28 and TRBJ2-7; 9 positions match TRBD2. This CDR3 contains 16 residues. The germline CDR1 and CDR2 sequences are MDHEN and SYDVKM. With 7 bases clipped from V and 6 bases from J, the junction kept 16 bases outside the gene matches. The CDR3 DNA reads TGTGCCAGCAACGAACGGGGGCGATTAGCGGGAGCCGAGCAGTACTTC. As protein: CASNERGRLAGAEQYF.

This clone was recorded many times. The V and J genes are TRBV6-5 and TRBJ2-1; no clear D. There are 13 residues in the CDR3. V lost 1 base, J lost 6 bases, and 7 bases lay in between. Germline loops: CDR1 MNHEY, CDR2 SVGAGI. CDR3 in DNA: TGTGCCAGCAGTTACTGGGCATTCAATGAGCAGTTCTTC. Translation: CASSYWAFNEQFF.

This clone was recorded once. CDR3 residues: CASSQNRGQETQYF. CDR3 in DNA: TGTGCCAGCAGTCAAAACAGGGGGCAGGAGACCCAGTACTTC. The chain couples TRBV7-9 to TRBJ2-5; 9 bases are shared with TRBD1. CDR1 and CDR2 from the germline V gene are SEHNR and FQNEAQ (reference sequence). This CDR3 comprises 14 residues. The V and J ends lost 6 bases and 5 bases, in that order; junction bases with no gene match: 7.

The chain carries TRBV28 and TRBJ2-6; D gene ambiguous. Deletions cut 0 bases from V and 4 bases from J, with 7 bases between. The CDR3 is 15 residues long. Germline V gives CDR1 MDHEN, CDR2 SYDVKM. CDR3 bases: TGTGCCAGCAGTTTATGGCAACAGGGGGCCAACGTCCTGACTTTC. Protein sequence: CASSLWQQGANVLTF. Using reference TRBV28 and TRBJ2-6 for the parts outside the CDR3, the full variable domain is DVKVTQSSRYLVKRTGEKVFLECVQDMDHENMFWYRQDPGLGLRLIYFSYDVKMKEKGDIPEGYSVSREKKERFSLILESASTNQTSMYLCASSLWQQGANVLTFGAGSRLTVL.

The chain uses TRBV6-5 and TRBJ1-2; D may be TRBD1 (5 bases). With 10 bases removed from V and 8 bases from J, the gap between germline ends came to 23 bases. CDR3 length equals 14 residues. Germline values: CDR1 MNHEY, CDR2 SVGAGI. CDR3 region: CATWTVQGEKGYTF. The CDR3, as DNA: TGTGCCACCTGGACTGTTCAAGGGGAAAAAGGCTACACCTTC.

The rearrangement links TRBV5-1 to TRBJ2-1; perhaps TRBD2 as D (5 bases). Looked up from germline, CDR1 is SGHRS and CDR2 is YFSETQ. Trimming removed 0 bases at V and 15 bases at J, with 10 bases between. The CDR3 covers 11 residues. The CDR3 here is CASSLGGWLFF. DNA of the CDR3: TGCGCCAGCAGCTTGGGCGGGTGGCTGTTCTTC.

The CDR3 is CASRIQEGGQPQHF. DNA for the CDR3: TGTGCCAGCAGGATACAGGAGGGGGGTCAGCCCCAGCATTTT. The chain carries TRBV6-1 and TRBJ1-5, with a tentative D call TRBD1 (6 bases). CDR3 length equals 14 residues. V was pared by 6 bases and J by 6 bases, with 15 bases between. Germline V CDR1 and CDR2: MNHNS, SASEGT.

This clone was counted a few times. V usage is TRBV28 and J usage is TRBJ1-2; 7 bases fit TRBD1. V was pared by 10 bases and J by 6 bases, with 5 bases of the junction left unmatched. The V gene's germline CDR1 is MDHEN and CDR2 SYDVKM. This CDR3 contains 11 residues. The CDR3 spells CANSGQDGYTF. The DNA for the CDR3 is TGTGCCAACAGCGGACAGGATGGCTACACCTTC.

This clone was seen only a few times. The chain couples TRBV19 to TRBJ2-6, with D perhaps TRBD2 (5 bases). The CDR3 is 14 residues long. CDR1 and CDR2 from the germline V gene are LNHDA and SQIVND (reference sequence). The germline V and J ends were trimmed by 6 bases and 2 bases, with 8 bases remaining between them. The CDR3 region is CASSPGTGANVLTF. Here the CDR3 DNA reads TGTGCCAGTAGCCCGGGAACTGGGGCCAACGTCCTGACTTTC.

J is TRBJ1-4 and V is TRBV27; D is unclear. Germline V gene lookup returns CDR1 MNHEY and CDR2 SMNVEV (reference sequence). The CDR3 extends over 18 amino acids. The V and J ends lost 0 bases and 6 bases respectively, with 20 bases between them. The CDR3 DNA reads TGTGCCAGCAGTTTATCTATGTTGTCGGCCACTGGCTATGAAAAACTGTTTTTT. It is translated as CASSLSMLSATGYEKLFF.

The chain has TRBV12-2 and TRBJ2-7; the DNA was not used to check the table's D call, TRBD2. TRBV12-2 represents a pseudogene. This CDR3 comprises 15 residues. In DNA form, the CDR3 reads TGTGCAAGTCGCAATCAAGGGCGGGCCGGGGACGAGCAGTACTTC. It codes for CASRNQGRAGDEQYF.

The chain recombines TRBV11-3 with TRBJ2-3; 9 bases map to TRBD2. This CDR3 is built from 19 residues. Germline V gives CDR1 SGHNT, CDR2 YENEEA. J gave up 3 bases and V 3 bases, and 16 bases lay outside the gene matches. DNA for the CDR3: TGTGCCAGCAGCTTCGGTTCTAGCGGGATAAGTGGTAGAACAGATACGCAGTATTTT. Protein product: CASSFGSSGISGRTDTQYF.

This clone turned up a few times. The J gene is TRBJ1-5, the V gene TRBV7-3; 8 bases agree with TRBD1. Per germline, CDR1 SGHTA and CDR2 FQGTGA. This CDR3 is 13 amino acids long. Trimming removed 5 bases from V and 4 bases from J; junction bases left unmatched: 1. CDR3 protein: CASSRTGNQPQHF. The CDR3 region has the DNA TGTGCCAGCAGCCGGACAGGGAATCAGCCCCAGCATTTT.

The rearrangement joins TRBV27 to TRBJ2-7; 7 nucleotides match TRBD1. CDR1 is MNHEY, CDR2 SMNVEV, per germline (reference sequence). The V segment lost 8 bases and the J segment 7 bases; nucleotides outside the gene matches: 11. The CDR3 is made up of 13 amino acids. The CDR3 loop reads CASRQGPQGEQYF. The CDR3 nucleotides are TGTGCCAGCCGACAGGGCCCCCAGGGGGAGCAGTACTTC.

The V gene is TRBV18, the J gene TRBJ2-5; D is possibly TRBD1 (6 bases). The germline CDR1 and CDR2 sequences are KGHSH and LQKENI. V lost 0 bases to trimming and J lost 7 bases, with 12 bases between them. This CDR3 comprises 14 residues. The CDR3 region has the DNA TGTGCCAGCTCACCACCGGGCAGAGGGGGGACCCAGTACTTC. It encodes CASSPPGRGGTQYF.

The chain joins TRBV5-6 to TRBJ2-5, with D tentatively TRBD1 (5 bases). Germline loops: CDR1 SGHDT, CDR2 YYEEEE. The CDR3 is 14 amino acids. Trimming removed 0 bases at V and 1 base at J, with 7 bases between. The CDR3 is CASSLVTAQETQYF. In DNA form, the CDR3 reads TGTGCCAGCAGCTTGGTGACAGCCCAAGAGACCCAGTACTTC.

The genes are TRBV27 and TRBJ2-7; D call uncertain. This CDR3 has 15 residues. Germline-derived CDR1 and CDR2 are MNHEY and SMNVEV (reference sequence). The V end lost 4 bases, the J end lost 4 bases, and 17 bases lay between the germline ends. DNA for the CDR3: TGTGCCAGCAGTTCATACACTGGCTCGAGGTACGAGCAGTACTTC. Amino acids: CASSSYTGSRYEQYF.

The chain has TRBV5-8 and TRBJ2-3, with 12 nucleotides matching TRBD2. J was trimmed by 2 bases and V by 0 bases; bases with no gene match: 1. Germline V lookup: CDR1 SGHTS, CDR2 YDEGEE. The CDR3 spans 16 residues. CDR3 nucleotides: TGTGCCAGCAGCTTGGGGACTAGCGGGATCACAGATACGCAGTATTTT. The encoded protein is CASSLGTSGITDTQYF.

In this sample, this clone turned up once. The chain uses TRBV28 and TRBJ1-1, with D possibly matching TRBD1 (6 bases). CDR1 is MDHEN, CDR2 SYDVKM, per germline. The CDR3 is 13 residues long. V lost 6 bases to trimming and J lost 7 bases, with 15 bases between them. CDR3: CASRIGGRGEAFF. CDR3 nucleotide sequence: TGTGCCAGCAGAATCGGGGGCCGTGGTGAAGCTTTCTTT.